This TCR beta chain was sequenced in a study of blood T cell repertoires in COVID-19. Background on the study: Researchers got acute and convalescent COVID-19 samples from the United States, Italy and Spain.

The data were produced by immunoSEQ multiplex PCR, yet TCRdb's version contains in-frame clones alone and is incomplete. The sample comprises roughly 300,000 clones, about 92% of which are singletons, and roughly 20% rests with the top ten. V lost 5 bases and J lost 8; bases outside the gene matches: 4. The germline gives CDR1 LNHDA, CDR2 SQIVND (reference sequence). This CDR3 is built from 15 residues. Two negative PCRs, clearance, or symptom resolution had been documented for recovered Cohort 3 donors. The sample consisted of PBMCs or T cells enriched from blood (not recorded which). The sequence was obtained from a woman aged 25 to 39 who had recovered from COVID-19. V is TRBV19 and J is TRBJ2-1, with 15 bases matching TRBD2. CDR3 coding DNA: TGTGCCAGTAGTTCTCGGACTAGCGGGAGGGATGAGCAGTTCTTC. Its protein is CASSSRTSGRDEQFF.